This T cell receptor (beta chain) was documented in a study of T cell responses to AZD1222 COVID-19 vaccine. Study conclusions and caveats: Most donors were white British and more were female, and clonal diversity was possibly underestimated.

V lost 3 bases and J 4 bases, leaving 4 bases between the germline ends. This CDR3 has 12 residues. Per the germline V gene, CDR1 is KGHSH and CDR2 is LQKENI. As to this clone: The antigen remains unidentified.

Produced via immunoSEQ multiplex PCR; TCRdb's table is partial and in-frame only. Here the sample spans 130,000 or so clones, 90% being singletons. This TCR was sampled from an adult in good health. The sequenced sample was peripheral blood, obtained on day 0 of AZD1222 vaccination. The chain combines TRBV18 with TRBJ2-1, with D unresolved. Here the CDR3 DNA reads TGTGCCAGCTCACCGATGTACAATGAGCAGTTCTTC. This translates into CASSPMYNEQFF.